A selection of T cell receptor beta chains follows, all from one sample in a study of blood T cell repertoires in COVID-19. Sequenced by immunoSEQ multiplex PCR; TCRdb stores in-frame clones only, minus some. In the table there are around 300,000 clones, 89% of which are singletons. The sequenced sample was PBMCs or T cells enriched from blood (not recorded which). All receptors derive from a woman aged 55 to 70 who had recovered from COVID-19. Each CDR3 is given with its conserved first and last residue. A D gene is named only where the DNA matches it firmly. The size of a clone is reported for some rows only, either as once, few or many, or as a class for expanded clones.

cdr3_nt cdr3_aa cdr3_length d_call j_call clone_size v_call
TGTGCCAGCAGCTTAGGACTAGCGGGGGCCAAAGAGACCCAGTACTTC CASSLGLAGAKETQYF 16 TRBD2 TRBJ2-5 NA TRBV11-2
TGTGCCAGCAGAGAGCGGGAGAGTGAGCAGTTCTTC CASRERESEQFF 12 TRBD2 TRBJ2-1 NA TRBV2
TGTGCCAGAAGCTTATCAATACCAGGGGTTAACACTGAAGCTTTCTTT CARSLSIPGVNTEAFF 16 NA TRBJ1-1 NA TRBV7-5
TGCGCCAGCAGGGTAGTTGCGTCCTACAATGAGCAGTTCTTC CASRVVASYNEQFF 14 NA TRBJ2-1 NA TRBV5-1
TGTGCCAGCAGTGAAGGACTAGGGGCAGATACGCAGTATTTT CASSEGLGADTQYF 14 NA TRBJ2-3 NA TRBV2
TGTGCCAGCAGCTCGGTCCCCGACAATGAGCAGTTCTTC CASSSVPDNEQFF 13 NA TRBJ2-1 NA TRBV7-3
TGTGCCAGCAGCTCCTCTTTGACAGAAGGGGCCCTCCACTTT CASSSSLTEGALHF 14 NA TRBJ1-6 NA TRBV4-2
TGTGCCAGCAGTTCCCAACAGGGGGTGGGAAACATTCAGTACTTC CASSSQQGVGNIQYF 15 TRBD1 TRBJ2-4 NA TRBV28
TGCGCCAGCAGCCAGACTCCGGGACAAAGGAACAATGAGCAGTTCTTC CASSQTPGQRNNEQFF 16 NA TRBJ2-1 NA TRBV4-1
TGTGCCAGCAGTTTAAGGGGGATCTCACCCCTCCACTTT CASSLRGISPLHF 13 NA TRBJ1-6 NA TRBV12-3/TRBV12-4
TGTGCCAGTAGTATCTGGGGCTCGGACACTGAAGCTTTCTTT CASSIWGSDTEAFF 14 NA TRBJ1-1 NA TRBV19
TGTGCCAGCAGCTTAGCGGGACAGGAGTATGGCTACACCTTC CASSLAGQEYGYTF 14 TRBD1 TRBJ1-2 NA TRBV7-9
TGCGCCAGCACCTTCACCGGGACAGGTGGGGAAAAACTGTTTTTT CASTFTGTGGEKLFF 15 TRBD1 TRBJ1-4 NA TRBV5-1
TGTGCCAGCAGACCCCCTGGGGGGAGACTTACCGGGGAGCTGTTTTTT CASRPPGGRLTGELFF 16 NA TRBJ2-2 NA TRBV28
TGTGCCAGCAGCCAGACAGGGATCACTGAAGCTTTCTTT CASSQTGITEAFF 13 TRBD1 TRBJ1-1 NA TRBV7-3
TGTGCCAGCAGCTTACGCGTAGGCGGGGGCACAGATACGCAGTATTTT CASSLRVGGGTDTQYF 16 NA TRBJ2-3 NA TRBV7-8
TGTGCCAGCAGTTTCGTATATCCCTACGAGCAGTACTTC CASSFVYPYEQYF 13 NA TRBJ2-7 NA TRBV28
TGTGCCTGGAGTAGGCAGGGTGGCGAGCAGTACTTC CAWSRQGGEQYF 12 NA TRBJ2-7 NA TRBV30
TGTGCCAGCAGCTTGGATAGCGGGACCGTACGTGGAAACATTCAGTACTTC CASSLDSGTVRGNIQYF 17 TRBD2 TRBJ2-4 NA TRBV5-4
TGCAGCGCCAGGGACAATTTCTTAAACATTCAGTACTTC CSARDNFLNIQYF 13 NA TRBJ2-4 once TRBV29-1
TGTGCCAGCAGTGAAGGGACAGGGCGTGAAAAACTGTTTTTT CASSEGTGREKLFF 14 TRBD1 TRBJ1-4 NA TRBV2
TGTGCCAGCAGGTCAAGACTAGCGGGGAGCCAAGAGACCCAGTACTTC CASRSRLAGSQETQYF 16 TRBD2 TRBJ2-5 NA TRBV2
TGTGCCAGTAGTGCCCGGGGCATTCAGTACTTC CASSARGIQYF 11 NA TRBJ2-4 NA TRBV19
TGTGCCAGCAGCTCTAGCGGGAGGGACTACGAGCAGTACTTC CASSSSGRDYEQYF 14 TRBD2 TRBJ2-7 NA TRBV11-3
TGTGCCAGCAGCCAAGAGAAGGGGACAAGGGGGCTAGCGGGAGGTTGGCGCGCCTACGAGCAGTACTTC CASSQEKGTRGLAGGWRAYEQYF 23 TRBD2 TRBJ2-7 few TRBV4-2
TGCAGCGTTGTGGGTCAGGCTGTAGGAACTGAAGCTTTCTTT CSVVGQAVGTEAFF 14 NA TRBJ1-1 NA TRBV29-1
TGTGCCATCAGTGAGGCCGGACAGATGAACACTGAAGCTTTCTTT CAISEAGQMNTEAFF 15 NA TRBJ1-1 NA TRBV10-3
TGTGCCAGCAGCTCACACACAGATACGCAGTATTTT CASSSHTDTQYF 12 NA TRBJ2-3 NA TRBV3-1/TRBV3-2
TGCGCCAGCAGTTCCGGACAGGGAGGTGTCTACGATGAAAAACTGTTTTTT CASSSGQGGVYDEKLFF 17 TRBD1 TRBJ1-4 NA TRBV5-1
TGTGCCAGCAGTTTAGGGGGCTGGACTGAAGCTTTCTTT CASSLGGWTEAFF 13 NA TRBJ1-1 NA TRBV12-3/TRBV12-4
TGTGCCAGCAGTCCCGGGGGAGGGGACTTAGGAGAAAAACTGTTTTTT CASSPGGGDLGEKLFF 16 NA TRBJ1-4 NA TRBV28
TGTGCCATCAGTGAGTCAACAGGGATACCCTACAATGAGCAGTTCTTC CAISESTGIPYNEQFF 16 NA TRBJ2-1 NA TRBV10-3
TGCGCCAGCAGCTTGGTGGGGGCCTCCCTAAAAGAGACCCAGTACTTC CASSLVGASLKETQYF 16 NA TRBJ2-5 NA TRBV5-1
TGCGCCAGCAGCACGCAGGGGGAGGTCAACTATGGCTACACCTTC CASSTQGEVNYGYTF 15 TRBD1 TRBJ1-2 NA TRBV5-1
TGTGCCAGCAGCTTAGATACAGGGGGCTTGGGAACTGAAGCTTTCTTT CASSLDTGGLGTEAFF 16 TRBD1 TRBJ1-1 NA TRBV7-2
TGCGCCAGCAGTTGCCCGGTCCGGGGGGTCAATGAGCAGTTCTTC CASSCPVRGVNEQFF 15 TRBD2 TRBJ2-1 NA TRBV23-1
TGTGCCAGCAGTCCATATCCAGGGGGCTCCACCCGTGGCTACACCTTC CASSPYPGGSTRGYTF 16 TRBD1 TRBJ1-2 NA TRBV27